Shown below are 30 T cell receptor beta chains from a single sample sequenced in a study of T cells in Graves' hyperthyroidism and ophthalmopathy. Amplified regions were TCR beta CDR3 sequences from RNA transcripts. The HTBI primer set served for first-round RT-PCR of the TCR CDR3. TCRdb processed the multiplex PCR reads anew with MiXCR; each CDR3 protein has one entry. The table has about 740,000 distinct CDR3 sequences, 12% to 15% seen once. The specimen sequenced was blood. These receptor sequences come from a woman under 30 with Graves' hyperthyroidism.

This clonotype was picked up a small number of times. The genes are TRBV29-1 and TRBJ2-2, with 9 bases lining up with TRBD2. CDR1 and CDR2 from the germline V gene are SQVTM and ANQGSEA. Trimming removed 0 bases from V and 0 bases from J; junction bases left unmatched: 2. This CDR3 has 16 amino acids. This CDR3 is CSVEEKREANTGELFF. CDR3 DNA: TGCAGCGTTGAAGAGAAGCGGGAGGCGAACACCGGGGAGCTGTTTTTT.

This clonotype was observed many times. Sequence at one end of the junction differs from germline and may be a read error. The V and J genes are TRBV18 and TRBJ2-7, with a tentative D call TRBD2 (5 bases). This CDR3 contains 15 residues. The germline V gene encodes CDR1 KGHSH and CDR2 LQKENI. The CDR3 DNA reads TGTGCCAGCTCACCCAGGACTTTCCGAGCCAACGAGCAGCACTTC. This gives the protein CASSPRTFRANEQHF.

This clonotype was observed at least ten times. Written as DNA, the CDR3 is TGTGCCTGGAGTGTTAGCCCCGACTACGAGCAGTACTTC. Translation: CAWSVSPDYEQYF. This chain connects TRBV30 to TRBJ2-7; unclear D gene. V lost 0 bases and J lost 3, with 9 bases in between. Germline loops: CDR1 GTSNPN, CDR2 SVGIG (reference sequence). The CDR3 totals 13 residues.

This clonotype occurred many times. This chain joins TRBV11-3 and TRBJ2-7; the D call may be TRBD1 or TRBD2 (7 bases each). The CDR3 consists of 15 residues. V was shortened by 3 bases and J by 5 bases, with 17 bases between the two germline ends. The germline gives CDR1 SGHNT, CDR2 YENEEA. DNA for the CDR3: TGTGCCAGCAGCTTCCAGGGAGGGGGCCTCGACGAGCAGTACTTC. This encodes CASSFQGGGLDEQYF.

The chain combines TRBV24-1 with TRBJ2-1; D is perhaps TRBD2 (6 bases). This CDR3 is 15 amino acids long. V lost 3 bases and J 5 bases, leaving 13 bases between the germline ends. Germline V gene sequence: CDR1 KGHDR, CDR2 SFDVKD. The CDR3 bases are TGTGCCACCAGTGATACGGAGCGGGCCCACAATGAGCAGTTCTTC. Translation gives CATSDTERAHNEQFF.

This clonotype was detected a few times. This chain joins TRBV7-2 and TRBJ2-5, with 7 bases identical to TRBD2. The V and J ends lost 0 bases and 4 bases, in that order; junction bases with no gene match: 5. CDR1 is SGHTA, CDR2 FQGNSA, per germline. The CDR3 runs to 15 residues. CDR3 nucleotide sequence: TGTGCCAGCAGCTTAGCGGGAGGGCCCATAGAGACCCAGTACTTC. Translated, it gives CASSLAGGPIETQYF. Combining the CDR3 with reference TRBV7-2 and TRBJ2-5 gives the whole variable domain GAGVSQSPSNKVTEKGKDVELRCDPISGHTALYWYRQSLGQGLEFLIYFQGNSAPDKSGLPSDRFSAERTGGSVSTLTIQRTQQEDSAVYLCASSLAGGPIETQYFGPGTRLLVL.

This clonotype appeared a few times. This sequence joins TRBV12-3 or TRBV12-4 and TRBJ2-5, with a tentative D call TRBD2 (7 bases). CDR3 length equals 14 residues. V dropped 1 base and J dropped 9 bases, with 15 bases sitting between them. The CDR3, as DNA: TGTGCCAGCAGTTTAGACAGGGTGGGGAGGGCCCAGTACTTC. Translating it yields CASSLDRVGRAQYF.

This clonotype was counted at least ten times. V and J are TRBV7-2 and TRBJ2-3; TRBD1 matches 11 bases. There are 16 residues in the CDR3. Germline V gives CDR1 SGHTA, CDR2 FQGNSA. Trimming cost V 3 bases and J 4 bases; bases outside gene matches: 6. The CDR3 loop reads CASSLDRGRSADTQYF. CDR3 DNA sequence: TGTGCCAGCAGCTTGGACAGGGGGCGAAGTGCAGATACGCAGTATTTT.

This clonotype was detected many times. The chain links TRBV20-1 to TRBJ1-2; D gene ambiguous. V shed 1 base and J shed 4 bases, with 7 bases lying between them. This CDR3 comprises 12 residues. CDR1 and CDR2 (germline): DFQATT, SNEGSKA (reference sequence). As DNA, the CDR3 is TGCAGTGCTAGAGCGACAAGCTATGGCTACACCTTC. This encodes CSARATSYGYTF.

This clonotype has only a few counts. The chain recombines TRBV19 with TRBJ2-1; TRBD2 agrees at 7 bases. The ends lost 6 bases at V and 6 bases at J; junction bases unmatched: 20. Germline CDR1 and CDR2: LNHDA and SQIVND (reference sequence). The CDR3 is 18 residues long. CDR3 nucleotide sequence: TGTGCCAGTAGAGCGCATGCCCTGCCGGGGACTAAGGGCAATGAGCAGTTCTTC. Its translation is CASRAHALPGTKGNEQFF.

This clonotype came up many times. This chain joins TRBV3-1 and TRBJ2-7, with D perhaps being TRBD1 or TRBD2 (5 bases each). V gave up 8 bases and J gave up 0 bases, with 14 bases separating them. The V gene's germline CDR1 is LGHDT and CDR2 YNNKEL (reference sequence). This CDR3 has 14 amino acids. As DNA, the CDR3 is TGTGCCAGCGGGACCTCCGCTAGCTCCTACGAGCAGTACTTC. Translation gives CASGTSASSYEQYF.

This clonotype was counted ten times or more. This chain joins TRBV2 and TRBJ2-5; 10 bases are a match to TRBD1. Trimming took 6 bases from V and 4 from J; bases not matched to a gene: 5. This CDR3 spans 14 amino acids. The germline gives CDR1 SNHLY, CDR2 FYNNEI. CDR3 loop: CASRRTGGIETQYF. CDR3 in DNA: TGTGCCAGCAGGAGGACAGGGGGAATAGAGACCCAGTACTTC.

This clonotype was recorded many times. V usage is TRBV30 and J usage is TRBJ1-4; TRBD1 matches 7 bases. In germline, CDR1 is GTSNPN, CDR2 SVGIG (reference sequence). Trimming at V came to 4 bases and at J to 7 bases, leaving 6 bases not matched to a gene. CDR3 size: 13 residues. For the CDR3, the DNA is TGTGCCTGGATCGGCCACAGGGGTGAAAAACTGTTTTTT. This translates into CAWIGHRGEKLFF.

Many counts were recorded for this clonotype. This chain joins TRBV29-1 and TRBJ2-3; D not certain. CDR3 length equals 12 residues. Trimming shortened V by 2 bases and J by 3 bases, and 6 bases separated the two germline ends. In germline, CDR1 is SQVTM, CDR2 ANQGSEA. In nucleotides, the CDR3 is TGCAGCGTTGAACGCAGAACAGATACGCAGTATTTT. Protein: CSVERRTDTQYF.

The chain links TRBV5-1 to TRBJ1-1; 8 bases line up with TRBD1. The trim removed 3 bases at V and 6 bases at J, leaving 1 base unmatched. The germline CDR1 and CDR2 sequences are SGHRS and YFSETQ. The length of the CDR3 is 12 residues. CDR3 sequence reads: CASSWGQAEAFF. CDR3 nucleotide sequence: TGCGCCAGCAGCTGGGGACAGGCTGAAGCTTTCTTT.

At least ten counts were recorded for this clonotype. The chain employs TRBV3-1 and TRBJ2-5; D call uncertain. CDR3 length: 13 residues. Per germline, CDR1 LGHDT and CDR2 YNNKEL (reference sequence). Trimming took off 6 bases at V and 7 bases at J, with 15 bases between the two ends. The CDR3 loop is CASSLEPLGTQYF. CDR3 bases: TGTGCCAGCAGTCTAGAACCACTGGGGACCCAGTACTTC.

This clonotype appeared a few times. The rearrangement uses TRBV10-3 and TRBJ2-5; 13 nucleotides agree with TRBD2. Germline CDR1 and CDR2: ENHRY and SYGVKD. The CDR3 consists of 17 residues. V lost 6 bases, J lost 2 bases, and 9 bases stayed unmatched. In nucleotides, the CDR3 is TGTGCCATCAGGGGACTAGCGGGACGAAGAGTACAAGAGACCCAGTACTTC. Protein product: CAIRGLAGRRVQETQYF.

This clonotype was counted a few times. The chain recombines TRBV13 with TRBJ1-1; 7 bases are shared with TRBD1. The germline V gene has CDR1 PRHDT and CDR2 FYEKMQ (reference sequence). CDR3 length: 13 amino acids. V gave up 8 bases and J gave up 3 bases; unmatched junction bases: 6. CDR3 bases: TGTGCCAGCCTGCACAGGGGACACACTGAAGCTTTCTTT. Protein product: CASLHRGHTEAFF.

This clonotype was observed a few times. V gene TRBV20-1 combines with J gene TRBJ2-3; 10 positions match TRBD2. Germline values: CDR1 DFQATT, CDR2 SNEGSKA (reference sequence). The CDR3 spans 14 residues. Losses at the gene ends were 6 bases for V and 3 bases for J; bases not matched to a gene: 6. The CDR3 coding sequence is TGCAGTGCACCTACTAGCGGGGCGACAGATACGCAGTATTTT. It is translated as CSAPTSGATDTQYF.

The rearrangement joins TRBV2 to TRBJ1-3, with D hard to call. Per germline, CDR1 SNHLY and CDR2 FYNNEI. V gave up 4 bases and J gave up 4 bases, with 17 bases separating them. The CDR3 runs 16 residues. The DNA for the CDR3 is TGTGCCAGCAGTGTTCAACATCTGGAGACGGGAAACACCATATATTTT. Protein product: CASSVQHLETGNTIYF.

This clonotype was recorded many times. The V and J genes are TRBV3-1 and TRBJ2-7; D may be TRBD2 (5 bases). CDR3 length: 13 amino acids. The V and J ends lost 4 bases and 6 bases respectively, with 13 bases between them. The germline CDR1 and CDR2 sequences are LGHDT and YNNKEL (reference sequence). The CDR3 coding sequence is TGTGCCAGCAGCCCGGACTCTTGGAGCGAGCAGTACTTC. Translated, it gives CASSPDSWSEQYF.

This clonotype has more than one count but fewer than ten. For the CDR3, the DNA is TGCGCCAGCAGCCGTTCACAAGGGGGGGGGGAACAAGAGACCCAGTACTTC. Encoded protein: CASSRSQGGGEQETQYF. The gene calls are TRBV4-1 and TRBJ2-5, with D maybe TRBD2 (7 bases). This CDR3 has 17 amino acids. Germline V gene lookup returns CDR1 MGHRA and CDR2 YSYEKL. The V end lost 4 bases, the J end lost 2 bases, and 20 bases lay between the germline ends.

The chain employs TRBV20-1 and TRBJ1-2; a possible D gene is TRBD1 (5 bases). The CDR3 runs to 15 residues. Germline-derived CDR1 and CDR2 are DFQATT and SNEGSKA (reference sequence). V was trimmed by 6 bases and J by 1 base, leaving 18 bases between them. The CDR3 sequence is CSAGTSIPLNYGYTF. For the CDR3, the DNA is TGCAGTGCCGGGACCTCAATCCCGCTTAACTATGGCTACACCTTC.

There are many counts of this clonotype. Written as DNA, the CDR3 is TGCAGTGCTAGAGAATCCAGCGACCAGGGCTATGGCTACACCTTC. Protein: CSARESSDQGYGYTF. The J gene is TRBJ1-2, the V gene TRBV20-1, with D tentatively TRBD1 (5 bases). This CDR3 is built from 15 residues. Trimming cost V 0 bases and J 4 bases, with 15 bases left between them. Germline values: CDR1 DFQATT, CDR2 SNEGSKA (reference sequence).

V and J are TRBV29-1 and TRBJ2-1, with TRBD1 matching 8 bases. The ends lost 6 bases at V and 5 bases at J; junction bases unmatched: 9. Germline V gene data show CDR1 as SQVTM and CDR2 as ANQGSEA. The CDR3 loop spans 14 amino acids. The CDR3 spells CSVTRGLADNEQFF. The DNA of the CDR3 is TGCAGCGTAACCAGGGGGCTTGCGGACAATGAGCAGTTCTTC.

This clonotype was detected only a few times. The chain combines TRBV29-1 with TRBJ1-1, with D tentatively TRBD1 (5 bases). V dropped 1 base and J dropped 6 bases, with 12 bases sitting between them. This CDR3 region has 13 residues. Germline CDR1 and CDR2: SQVTM and ANQGSEA. The CDR3 coding sequence is TGCAGCGTTGAAGTCGGGGCGGGCCCTGAAGCTTTCTTT. It codes for CSVEVGAGPEAFF.

In its sample, this clonotype was seen many times. CDR3 region: CASSQKGAGREQYF. The CDR3 coding sequence is TGTGCCAGCAGCCAGAAAGGGGCAGGGCGGGAGCAGTACTTC. The rearrangement joins TRBV3-1 to TRBJ2-7, with a tentative D call TRBD1 (5 bases). The ends were cut back, 3 bases at V and 7 bases at J, with 16 bases in the middle. The CDR3 extends over 14 amino acids. The germline CDR1 and CDR2 sequences are LGHDT and YNNKEL (reference sequence).

The rearrangement links TRBV5-1 to TRBJ2-1, with D possibly TRBD2 on 6 matching bases. Trimming pared 1 base from V and 6 bases from J, leaving 14 bases between. The CDR3 sequence is 15 residues long. From germline, CDR1 is SGHRS and CDR2 YFSETQ. The DNA for the CDR3 is TGCGCCAGCAGCTTGACTGCGGGACGCGGCAATGAGCAGTTCTTC. Its translation: CASSLTAGRGNEQFF.

The DNA for the CDR3 is TGCAGCTTCTGGGGGCACAGGGATGGCACCTACAATGAGCAGTTCTTC. Translation: CSFWGHRDGTYNEQFF. The chain is built from TRBV29-1 and TRBJ2-1; D perhaps matches TRBD1 (6 bases). The CDR3 loop spans 16 amino acids. The germline gives CDR1 SQVTM, CDR2 ANQGSEA. Trimming stripped 8 bases from V and 2 bases from J, with 22 bases between.

The rearrangement links TRBV5-4 to TRBJ2-5; D is perhaps TRBD2 (6 bases). The CDR3 spans 14 residues. The V gene's germline CDR1 is SGHNT and CDR2 YYREEE (reference sequence). V dropped 1 base and J dropped 3 bases, with 10 bases sitting between them. The CDR3 DNA reads as TGTGCCAGCAGCTTGCGATCGGGGGAAGAGACCCAGTACTTC. Protein sequence: CASSLRSGEETQYF.